A selection of T cell receptor beta chains follows, all from one sample in a study of OX40 agonist ivuxolimab in advanced cancers. The protocol was immunoSEQ multiplex PCR, while the TCRdb copy is restricted to in-frame clones and leaves out a portion. The sample lists some 74,000 clones, 80% to 95% occurring once. The source material was CD4+ or CD8+ T cells sorted from blood, sampled in a trial of the OX40 agonist ivuxolimab. These receptors all come from an adult with an advanced solid tumor such as melanoma, head and neck, liver or kidney cancer. CDR3s include the opening cysteine and the closing phenylalanine or tryptophan. D genes are given only for firm matches. Not every row has a clone size; where given, it reads once, few, many or a size class.

d_call	clone_size	j_call	v_call	cdr3_aa	cdr3_nt
-	few	TRBJ2-2	TRBV2	CASSGPGELFF	TGTGCCAGCAGTGGCCCCGGGGAGCTGTTTTTT
TRBD1	-	TRBJ2-1	TRBV11-2	CASSFAGGSNEQFF	TGTGCCAGCAGCTTTGCAGGGGGCTCGAATGAGCAGTTCTTC
-	-	TRBJ2-5	TRBV11-3	CASSLEKGLGETQYF	TGTGCCAGCAGCTTAGAAAAGGGCCTGGGGGAGACCCAGTACTTC
-	-	TRBJ2-7	TRBV28	CASKTSGVLWQEQYF	TGTGCCAGCAAGACCTCTGGAGTCCTCTGGCAGGAGCAGTACTTC
TRBD2	-	TRBJ2-7	TRBV4-2	CASSQDWSGRIYEQYF	TGTGCCAGCAGCCAAGATTGGAGCGGGAGGATCTACGAGCAGTACTTC
TRBD2	-	TRBJ2-7	TRBV5-4	CASSLNSGRIGLQQYF	TGTGCCAGCAGCTTGAACAGCGGGAGGATAGGGCTGCAGCAGTACTTC
-	-	TRBJ2-5	TRBV5-6	CASSFPGVRETQYF	TGTGCCAGCAGCTTCCCGGGGGTCCGGGAGACCCAGTACTTC
-	few	TRBJ1-1	TRBV4-1	CASSQDFPLEAFF	TGCGCCAGCAGCCAAGATTTCCCGTTAGAAGCTTTCTTT
-	few	TRBJ1-2	TRBV29-1	CSVVSGIGGYTF	TGCAGCGTTGTTTCAGGGATCGGTGGCTACACCTTC
TRBD1	-	TRBJ2-7	TRBV6-6	CASSYEGQGPYEQYF	TGTGCCAGCAGTTATGAGGGACAGGGGCCTTACGAGCAGTACTTC
-	-	TRBJ2-7	TRBV7-2	CASRKIGGATYEQYF	TGTGCCAGCAGGAAGATTGGAGGGGCGACCTACGAGCAGTACTTC
TRBD1	once	TRBJ2-3	TRBV5-1	CASSTGTGTTDTQYF	TGCGCCAGCAGCACCGGGACAGGGACCACAGATACGCAGTATTTT
-	few	TRBJ1-2	TRBV30	CAWSVRLNYGYTF	TGTGCCTGGAGTGTACGACTCAACTATGGCTACACCTTC
TRBD1	-	TRBJ2-7	TRBV5-1	CASSSTLGTGEQYF	TGCGCCAGCAGCTCGACCCTCGGGACAGGCGAGCAGTACTTC
TRBD1	-	TRBJ2-5	TRBV18	CASSPRTGIETQYF	TGTGCCAGCTCACCAAGGACAGGCATAGAGACCCAGTACTTC
-	once	TRBJ1-2	TRBV19	CASSRDGWGPYGYTF	TGTGCCAGTAGTAGGGACGGTTGGGGTCCCTATGGCTACACCTTC